A single sample is the source of the 4 T cell receptor beta chains below, sequenced in a study of blood T cell repertoires in COVID-19. Method: immunoSEQ multiplex PCR; TCRdb's copy keeps in-frame clones and lacks some. Of 75,000 to 100,000 clones listed, 70% to 90% are singletons. Sequencing was done on a sample of peripheral blood. The receptor set was obtained from a man between 65 and 79 years old with acute or convalescent COVID-19.

The chain combines TRBV10-3 with TRBJ1-4, with D perhaps TRBD1 (5 bases). V shed 3 bases and J shed 10 bases, with 15 bases lying between them. The CDR3 is made up of 14 amino acids. Germline V lookup: CDR1 ENHRY, CDR2 SYGVKD. CDR3 sequence (DNA): TGTGCCATCAGTGACCATGGGGGGGGGTCAAAACTGTTTTTT. Translated: CAISDHGGGSKLFF.

The chain links TRBV14 to TRBJ2-5; D ambiguous. Trimming cost V 3 bases and J 7 bases, with 12 bases left between them. The CDR3 sequence is 13 residues long. Germline values: CDR1 SGHDN, CDR2 FVKESK. CDR3 nucleotides: TGTGCCAGCAGCCAGGAGCTACTCGGGACCCAGTACTTC. This translates into CASSQELLGTQYF.

The rearrangement uses TRBV5-6 and TRBJ2-5, with a possible D match to TRBD1 (6 bases). The CDR3 covers 13 residues. V was clipped by 2 bases and J by 4 bases, with 9 bases between them. Germline CDR1 and CDR2: SGHDT and YYEEEE. CDR3 sequence: CASSFPGVETQYF. CDR3 coding DNA: TGTGCCAGCAGCTTCCCAGGGGTAGAGACCCAGTACTTC.

The chain joins TRBV6-5 to TRBJ1-6; D not resolved. Germline V gene data show CDR1 as MNHEY and CDR2 as SVGAGI. The CDR3 extends over 14 amino acids. V gave up 6 bases and J gave up 7 bases, with 13 bases separating them. The CDR3 spells CASRVTAENSPLHF. In nucleotides, the CDR3 is TGTGCCAGCAGAGTTACAGCTGAAAATTCACCCCTCCACTTT.